Below are 2 T cell receptor beta chains sequenced from a single sample in a study of PD-1 blockade in classical Hodgkin lymphoma. Each and every patient relapsed after autologous stem cell transplantation, and patients got differing brentuximab vedotin exposure. Method: immunoSEQ multiplex PCR; TCRdb's copy keeps in-frame clones and lacks some. The table has 42,000 or so clones, around 83% seen once. The source material was peripheral blood mononuclear cells (PBMCs), sampled before the second cycle of nivolumab. All receptors derive from a human donor with classical Hodgkin lymphoma.

The CDR3 sequence: CATRGGGYSNQPQHF. DNA of the CDR3: TGTGCCACCAGAGGGGGGGGTTATAGCAATCAGCCCCAGCATTTT. This rearrangement joins TRBV15 to TRBJ1-5, with a tentative D call TRBD1 (6 bases). The V gene's germline CDR1 is LNHNV and CDR2 YYDKDF (reference sequence). CDR3 length: 15 amino acids. Trimming took 6 bases from V and 0 from J, leaving 12 bases between them.

The V and J genes are TRBV6-5 and TRBJ1-2; D is uncertain. Trimming removed 6 bases from V and 6 bases from J, with 14 bases in between. Germline-derived CDR1 and CDR2 are MNHEY and SVGAGI. The CDR3 has 13 amino acids. The CDR3 nucleotides are TGTGCCAGCAGCACGTGGGAGAAGGATGGCTACACCTTC. This gives the protein CASSTWEKDGYTF.